The 25 T cell receptor beta chains presented below share a single source sample, sequenced in a study of T cells after yellow fever vaccination. TCRdb independently ran MiXCR on the 5' RACE reads; one entry per CDR3 protein. The sample lists over 65,000 distinct CDR3 sequences, 13% seen once, with 20% to 25% in the top ten. Material: CD8+ T cells not binding an NS4B(214-222) dextramer, sorted from PBMCs, obtained approximately 22 days after the first yellow fever vaccination. The source is a young man who received the YFV17D yellow fever vaccine.

There are a few counts of this clonotype. The V call is TRBV7-2, the J call TRBJ2-7; D remains ambiguous. CDR3 length equals 17 residues. Germline V gene data show CDR1 as SGHTA and CDR2 as FQGNSA. V lost 5 bases to trimming and J lost 3 bases, with 23 bases between them. CDR3 sequence (DNA): TGTGCCAGCAGCCGCAGTATCGCGAGGCCCATACACTACGAGCAGTACTTC. It yields the protein CASSRSIARPIHYEQYF.

This clonotype has more than one count but fewer than ten. The gene calls are TRBV12-3 or TRBV12-4 and TRBJ2-5; D is undetermined. The CDR3 extends over 12 amino acids. With 3 bases removed from V and 5 bases from J, the gap between germline ends came to 7 bases. The CDR3 spells CASSFGAETQYF. DNA for the CDR3: TGTGCCAGCAGTTTCGGCGCTGAGACCCAGTACTTC.

V and J are TRBV19 and TRBJ1-1; D gene unclear. CDR3 length: 14 amino acids. Trimming cost V 3 bases and J 0 bases, with 8 bases left between them. Germline V CDR1 and CDR2: LNHDA, SQIVND (reference sequence). CDR3 sequence: CASSIGQMNTEAFF. For the CDR3, the DNA is TGTGCCAGTAGTATTGGGCAAATGAACACTGAAGCTTTCTTT.

This clonotype has ten or more counts. For the CDR3, the DNA is TGTGCCAGCAGCAGGGGCTACGAGCAGTACGTC. Translating it yields CASSRGYEQYV. V gene TRBV12-3 or TRBV12-4 combines with J gene TRBJ2-7, with D perhaps matching TRBD1 (6 bases). This CDR3 comprises 11 residues. Trimming left V 6 bases short and J 3 bases short, with 6 bases between.

A few counts support this clonotype. The rearrangement links TRBV4-3 to TRBJ2-3, with 7 bases fitting TRBD1. The trim removed 0 bases at V and 6 bases at J, leaving 6 bases unmatched. Germline V gene data show CDR1 as LGHNA and CDR2 as YSLEER. The CDR3 length is 15 residues. Here the CDR3 DNA reads TGCGCCAGCAGCCAAGACGGGACAGTTTCCGATACGCAGTATTTT. Translation: CASSQDGTVSDTQYF.

The chain employs TRBV27 and TRBJ1-1; D gene unclear. Trimming took off 5 bases at V and 0 bases at J, with 19 bases between the two ends. CDR1 and CDR2 from the germline V gene are MNHEY and SMNVEV (reference sequence). The CDR3 spans 17 residues. CDR3 DNA: TGTGCCAGCAGTCCCCCAATGAGAGTTCGGTTGAACACTGAAGCTTTCTTT. Its protein product is CASSPPMRVRLNTEAFF.

The chain joins TRBV6-2 or TRBV6-3 to TRBJ1-5, with 12 bases matching TRBD1. Unmatched junction bases numbered 4, after V lost 5 bases and J lost 8 bases. This CDR3 spans 14 amino acids. CDR1 is MNHEY and CDR2 is SVGEGT in the germline V gene. The CDR3, as DNA: TGTGCCAGCAGTCCGGGACAGGGGGCTAAGCCCCAGCATTTT. Its translation is CASSPGQGAKPQHF.

This clonotype has more than one count but fewer than ten. In nucleotides, the CDR3 is TGTGCCAGCAGCCCCTACAGTGGGGTACTAGCCAAAAACATTCAGTACTTC. It encodes CASSPYSGVLAKNIQYF. The chain is built from TRBV7-2 and TRBJ2-4; no firm D call. Between the trimmed V and J ends, which lost 5 bases and 0 bases, there was a span of 17 bases. The CDR3 is 17 residues long. Germline loops: CDR1 SGHTA, CDR2 FQGNSA.

This chain uses TRBV29-1 with TRBJ2-1; tentative D call: TRBD1 (6 bases). The germline V gene has CDR1 SQVTM and CDR2 ANQGSEA. The CDR3 sequence is 13 residues long. Trimming removed 6 bases from V and 9 bases from J, with 18 bases in between. In DNA, the CDR3 is TGCAGCGTGCACACAGGGCTGGAGCGTGAGCAGTTCTTC. Protein: CSVHTGLEREQFF.

The count of this clonotype is one. CDR3: CASSLSRAAQAAFF. The CDR3 region has the DNA TGTGCCAGCAGTTTATCCAGGGCGGCTCAAGCGGCTTTCTTT. The rearrangement links TRBV27 to TRBJ1-1, with D possibly TRBD1 on 5 matching bases. With 0 bases removed from V and 11 bases from J, the gap between germline ends came to 16 bases. From germline, CDR1 is MNHEY and CDR2 SMNVEV (reference sequence). The CDR3 runs to 14 residues.

This clonotype has a handful of counts. The V call is TRBV2, the J call TRBJ2-1; TRBD2 agrees at 7 bases. The CDR3 loop spans 13 amino acids. Germline values: CDR1 SNHLY, CDR2 FYNNEI. After removal of 7 bases from V and 8 bases from J, the junction contained 8 bases not matched to a gene. The CDR3 coding sequence is TGTGCCAGCACCCCGGGGGGAGGGGATGAGCAGTTCTTC. Its translation: CASTPGGGDEQFF.

The chain couples TRBV7-2 to TRBJ2-7; 10 bases line up with TRBD2. Looked up from germline, CDR1 is SGHTA and CDR2 is FQGNSA. V gave up 5 bases and J gave up 4 bases; unmatched junction bases: 5. The CDR3 length is 14 residues. CDR3 DNA: TGTGCCAGCAGCACTGGACTAGCGGTATACGAGCAGTACGTC. Amino acids: CASSTGLAVYEQYV.

The gene calls are TRBV12-3 or TRBV12-4 and TRBJ1-2; tentative D call: TRBD1 (5 bases). Trimming pared 3 bases from V and 7 bases from J, leaving 24 bases between. This CDR3 has 17 residues. CDR3 amino acids: CASSFYIGGSYLSGYTF. In nucleotides, the CDR3 is TGTGCCAGCAGTTTTTATATCGGGGGGTCTTATTTAAGTGGCTACACCTTC.

This clonotype has more than one count but fewer than ten. The V gene is TRBV6-2 or TRBV6-3, the J gene TRBJ2-2, with 7 bases aligning to TRBD2. The junction had 5 bases not matched to a gene; V was cut back by 5 bases and J by 5 bases. The CDR3 has 14 amino acids. Germline-derived CDR1 and CDR2 are MNHEY and SVGEGT. Here the CDR3 DNA reads TGTGCCAGCAGTGGGACTACCCTAACCGGGGAGCTGTTTTTT. The encoded protein is CASSGTTLTGELFF.

This clonotype has at least ten counts. The chain combines TRBV12-3 or TRBV12-4 with TRBJ1-2, with D possibly TRBD1 on 6 matching bases. The CDR3 loop spans 17 amino acids. Trimming took off 5 bases at V and 2 bases at J, with 21 bases between the two ends. CDR3 nucleotides: TGTGCCAGCAGTACGAGACTACCAACAGGGTTCAACTATGGCTACACCTTC. It codes for CASSTRLPTGFNYGYTF.

This clonotype was recorded at least ten times. The chain carries TRBV29-1 and TRBJ2-1, with D unclear. CDR1 is SQVTM, CDR2 ANQGSEA, per germline. The CDR3 is 15 amino acids. V lost 0 bases, J lost 0 bases, and 9 bases lay in between. The CDR3 here is CSVEDLFHSYNEQFF. CDR3 in DNA: TGCAGCGTTGAAGACCTATTCCACTCCTACAATGAGCAGTTCTTC.

The chain employs TRBV20-1 and TRBJ2-2; 10 bases map to TRBD2. The germline V gene encodes CDR1 DFQATT and CDR2 SNEGSKA (reference sequence). V gave up 3 bases and J gave up 1 base; unmatched junction bases: 8. This CDR3 contains 17 residues. The CDR3 spells CSARPYRLAGNTGELFF. DNA for the CDR3: TGCAGTGCTAGGCCATATCGACTAGCGGGGAACACCGGGGAGCTGTTTTTT.

The chain carries TRBV7-9 and TRBJ2-5, with D tentatively TRBD2 (5 bases). Trimming took off 7 bases at V and 5 bases at J, with 17 bases between the two ends. Germline lookup yields CDR1 SEHNR and CDR2 FQNEAQ (reference sequence). The CDR3 has 14 residues. In nucleotides, the CDR3 is TGTGCCAGCACCCGGTTGGGAGCGTTGGAGACCCAGTACTTC. Protein sequence: CASTRLGALETQYF.

Only a few counts were recorded for this clonotype. This chain joins TRBV29-1 and TRBJ1-2, with D possibly being TRBD1 (6 bases). The CDR3 spans 14 residues. From germline, CDR1 is SQVTM and CDR2 ANQGSEA. Deletions cut 7 bases from V and 5 bases from J, with 20 bases between. CDR3 protein: CSGGPTTGGYGYTF. The CDR3 coding sequence is TGCAGCGGGGGGCCGACGACAGGCGGGTATGGCTACACCTTC.

There are many counts of this clonotype. The chain recombines TRBV5-1 with TRBJ2-7; possibly TRBD2 for D (5 bases). The V gene lost 6 bases and the J gene lost 3 bases, with 13 bases spanning the gap. This CDR3 is 13 amino acids long. From germline, CDR1 is SGHRS and CDR2 YFSETQ. The CDR3 protein is CASTPGIGYEQYF. CDR3 nucleotide sequence: TGCGCCAGCACCCCGGGAATCGGCTACGAGCAGTACTTC.

This clonotype was picked up a small number of times. This rearrangement joins TRBV2 to TRBJ2-5; D might be TRBD1 (5 bases). V lost 3 bases to trimming and J lost 5 bases, with 16 bases between them. The CDR3 runs 15 residues. CDR1 SNHLY and CDR2 FYNNEI come from the germline V gene. In nucleotides, the CDR3 is TGTGCCAGCAGTGAGGCAGGGCAGGGTGAGGAGACCCAGTACTTC. Protein: CASSEAGQGEETQYF.

This chain connects TRBV6-5 to TRBJ1-3; 9 bases agree with TRBD1. The V segment lost 2 bases and the J segment 2 bases; nucleotides outside the gene matches: 1. This CDR3 spans 15 amino acids. The germline CDR1 and CDR2 sequences are MNHEY and SVGAGI. The CDR3: CASSYGTGPGNTIYF. The DNA for the CDR3 is TGTGCCAGCAGTTACGGGACAGGGCCTGGAAACACCATATATTTT.

The V and J genes are TRBV20-1 and TRBJ2-7; a possible D gene is TRBD1 (5 bases). CDR3 length: 15 amino acids. The germline CDR1 and CDR2 sequences are DFQATT and SNEGSKA (reference sequence). V lost 2 bases and J 1 base, leaving 15 bases between the germline ends. The CDR3, as DNA: TGCAGTGCTAGAACAGGAAGCATGCCGTCCTACGAGCAGTACGTC. Protein product: CSARTGSMPSYEQYV.

V is TRBV27 and J is TRBJ2-6; D ambiguous. The V and J ends lost 3 bases and 2 bases respectively, with 5 bases between them. Germline CDR1 is MNHEY and CDR2 is SMNVEV (reference sequence). The CDR3 runs 14 residues. CDR3 nucleotides: TGTGCCAGCAGTTTTGGGGCTGGGGCCAACGTCCTGACTTTC. Translation gives CASSFGAGANVLTF.

The rearrangement joins TRBV20-1 to TRBJ2-7, with D tentatively TRBD1 (6 bases). There are 14 residues in the CDR3. V lost 5 bases, J lost 3 bases, and 17 bases lay in between. Germline V gives CDR1 DFQATT, CDR2 SNEGSKA (reference sequence). The CDR3 DNA follows: TGCAGTGCTGCGACCTTACAGGACAGCTACGAGCAGTACGTC. Its protein product is CSAATLQDSYEQYV.